This TCR beta chain emerged from a study of shared clonotypes between healthy human individuals. The CDR3 is 12 residues long. V lost 6 bases to trimming and J lost 11 bases; unmatched junction nucleotides: 7. Per germline, CDR1 KGHSH and CDR2 LQKENI. Here immunoSEQ multiplex PCR was the method, and the copy in TCRdb shows in-frame clones only, minus some. The repertoire holds over a million clones, just under 99% seen once, with 0.36% in the top ten. Material for sequencing was naive CD4+ T cells sorted from blood. Subset in this sample: CD45RA+ positively selected. This receptor was taken from a man aged 25-45 years in good health. This sequence joins TRBV18 and TRBJ1-1; 9 bases match TRBD1. The CDR3 DNA reads TGTGCCAGCTCCCCGGGACAGGGAACGGCTTTCTTT. Its translation is CASSPGQGTAFF. The full variable domain, its missing parts supplied by reference TRBV18 and TRBJ1-1, is NAGVMQNPRHLVRRRGQEARLRCSPMKGHSHVYWYRQLPEEGLKFMVYLQKENIIDESGMPKERFSAEFPKEGPSILRIQQVVRGDSAAYFCASSPGQGTAFFGQGTRLTVV.